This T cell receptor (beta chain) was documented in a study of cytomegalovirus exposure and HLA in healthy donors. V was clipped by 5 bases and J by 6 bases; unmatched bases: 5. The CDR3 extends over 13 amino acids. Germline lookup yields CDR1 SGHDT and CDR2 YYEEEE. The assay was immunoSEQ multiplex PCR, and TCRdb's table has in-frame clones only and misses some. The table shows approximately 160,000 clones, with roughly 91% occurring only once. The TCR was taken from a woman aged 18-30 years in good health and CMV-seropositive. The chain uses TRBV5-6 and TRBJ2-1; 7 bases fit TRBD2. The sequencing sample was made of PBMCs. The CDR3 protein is CASRRERGNEQFF. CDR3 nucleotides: TGTGCCAGCAGGAGGGAGCGGGGCAATGAGCAGTTCTTC.